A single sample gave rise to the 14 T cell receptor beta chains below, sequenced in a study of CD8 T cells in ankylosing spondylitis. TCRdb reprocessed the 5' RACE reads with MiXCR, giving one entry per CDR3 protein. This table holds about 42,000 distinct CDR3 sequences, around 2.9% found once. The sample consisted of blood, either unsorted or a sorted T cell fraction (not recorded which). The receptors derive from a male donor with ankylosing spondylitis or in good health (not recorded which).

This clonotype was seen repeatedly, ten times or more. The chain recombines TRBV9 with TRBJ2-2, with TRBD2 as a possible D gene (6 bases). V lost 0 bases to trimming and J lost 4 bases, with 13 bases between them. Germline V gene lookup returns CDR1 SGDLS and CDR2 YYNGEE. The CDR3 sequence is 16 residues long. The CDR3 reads CASSVAWGVGTGELFF. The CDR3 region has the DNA TGTGCCAGCAGCGTAGCTTGGGGGGTAGGCACCGGGGAGCTGTTTTTT.

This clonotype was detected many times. In DNA form, the CDR3 reads TGTGCCAGCAGCGTAGCGTCCGGAGGAGACCCCGTTGGGAATGAGCAGTTCTTC. Amino acids: CASSVASGGDPVGNEQFF. The chain uses TRBV9 and TRBJ2-1; maybe TRBD2 (5 bases). Germline CDR1 reads SGDLS; CDR2 reads YYNGEE. The CDR3 is 18 amino acids. Trimming took 0 bases from V and 7 from J, leaving 23 bases between them.

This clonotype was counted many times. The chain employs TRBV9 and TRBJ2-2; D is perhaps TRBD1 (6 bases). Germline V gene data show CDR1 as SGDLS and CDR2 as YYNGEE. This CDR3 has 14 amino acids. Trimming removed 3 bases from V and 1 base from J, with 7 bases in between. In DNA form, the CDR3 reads TGTGCCAGCAGCGCACAGGGGAACACCGGGGAGCTGTTTTTT. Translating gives CASSAQGNTGELFF.

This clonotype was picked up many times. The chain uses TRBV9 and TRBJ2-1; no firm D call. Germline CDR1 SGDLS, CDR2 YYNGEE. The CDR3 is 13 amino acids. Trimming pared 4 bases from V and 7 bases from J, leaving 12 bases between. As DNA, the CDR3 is TGTGCCAGCAGCTTCGGGTTTGTAAATGAGCAGTTCTTC. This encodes CASSFGFVNEQFF. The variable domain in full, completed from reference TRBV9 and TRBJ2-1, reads DSGVTQTPKHLITATGQRVTLRCSPRSGDLSVYWYQQSLDQGLQFLIQYYNGEERAKGNILERFSAQQFPDLHSELNLSSLELGDSALYFCASSFGFVNEQFFGPGTRLTVL.

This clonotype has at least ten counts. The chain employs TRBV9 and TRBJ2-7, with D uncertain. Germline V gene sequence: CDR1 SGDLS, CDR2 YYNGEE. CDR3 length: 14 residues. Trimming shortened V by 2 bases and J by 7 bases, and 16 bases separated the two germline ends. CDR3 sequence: CASSVGLSSGEQYF. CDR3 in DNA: TGTGCCAGCAGCGTGGGTCTCAGCTCAGGAGAGCAGTACTTC.

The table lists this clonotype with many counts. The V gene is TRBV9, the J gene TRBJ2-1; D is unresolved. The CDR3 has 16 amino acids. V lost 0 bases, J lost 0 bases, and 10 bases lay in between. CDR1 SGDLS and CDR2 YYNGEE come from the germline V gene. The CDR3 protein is CASSVEAESSYNEQFF. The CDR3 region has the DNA TGTGCCAGCAGCGTAGAGGCTGAAAGCTCCTACAATGAGCAGTTCTTC.

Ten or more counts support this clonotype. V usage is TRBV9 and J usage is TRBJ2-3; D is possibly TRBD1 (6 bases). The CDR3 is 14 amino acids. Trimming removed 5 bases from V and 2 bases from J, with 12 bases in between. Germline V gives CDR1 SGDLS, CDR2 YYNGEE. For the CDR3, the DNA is TGTGCCAGCAGTCTGGGGGCGAACACAGATACGCAGTATTTT. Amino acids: CASSLGANTDTQYF. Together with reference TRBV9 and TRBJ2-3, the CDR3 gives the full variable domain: DSGVTQTPKHLITATGQRVTLRCSPRSGDLSVYWYQQSLDQGLQFLIQYYNGEERAKGNILERFSAQQFPDLHSELNLSSLELGDSALYFCASSLGANTDTQYFGPGTRLTVL.

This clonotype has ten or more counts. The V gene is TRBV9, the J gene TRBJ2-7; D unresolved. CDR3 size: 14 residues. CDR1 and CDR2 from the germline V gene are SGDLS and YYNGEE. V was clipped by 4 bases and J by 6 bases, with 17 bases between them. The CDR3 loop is CASSPRTLTPEQYF. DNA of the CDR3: TGTGCCAGCAGCCCTCGGACCCTAACCCCCGAGCAGTACTTC.

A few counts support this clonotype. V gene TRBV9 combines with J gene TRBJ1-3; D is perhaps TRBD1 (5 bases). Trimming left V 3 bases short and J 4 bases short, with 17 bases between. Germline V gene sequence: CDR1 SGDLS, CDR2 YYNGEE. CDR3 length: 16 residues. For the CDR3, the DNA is TGTGCCAGCAGCGCTGCAGGGTCCGGCGGCGGAAACACCATATATTTT. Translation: CASSAAGSGGGNTIYF.

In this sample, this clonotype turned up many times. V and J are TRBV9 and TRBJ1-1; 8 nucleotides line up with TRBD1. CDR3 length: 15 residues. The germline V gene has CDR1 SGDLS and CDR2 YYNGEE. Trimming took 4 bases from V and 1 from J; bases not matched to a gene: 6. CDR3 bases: TGTGCCAGCAGCCCTAGGACAGGGCCGAACACTGAAGCTTTCTTT. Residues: CASSPRTGPNTEAFF.

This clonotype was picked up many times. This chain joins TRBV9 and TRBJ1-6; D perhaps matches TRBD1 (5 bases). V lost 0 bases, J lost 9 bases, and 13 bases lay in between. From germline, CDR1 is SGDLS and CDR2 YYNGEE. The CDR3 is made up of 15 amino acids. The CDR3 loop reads CASSVDSGGGSPLHF. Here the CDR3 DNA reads TGTGCCAGCAGCGTAGATTCCGGGGGTGGTTCACCCCTCCACTTT.

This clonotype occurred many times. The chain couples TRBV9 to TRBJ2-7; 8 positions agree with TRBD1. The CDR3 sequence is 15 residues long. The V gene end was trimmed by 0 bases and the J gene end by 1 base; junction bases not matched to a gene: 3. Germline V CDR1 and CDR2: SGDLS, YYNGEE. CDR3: CASSVGRGRSYEQYF. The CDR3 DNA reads TGTGCCAGCAGCGTAGGCAGGGGGCGTTCCTACGAGCAGTACTTC.

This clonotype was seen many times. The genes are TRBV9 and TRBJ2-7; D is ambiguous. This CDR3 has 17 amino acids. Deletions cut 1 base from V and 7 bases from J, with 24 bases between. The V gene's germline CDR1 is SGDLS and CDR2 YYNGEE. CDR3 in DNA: TGTGCCAGCAGCGTACGTGGCCCCCCGGTGGGGTTCGGAGAGCAGTACTTC. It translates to CASSVRGPPVGFGEQYF. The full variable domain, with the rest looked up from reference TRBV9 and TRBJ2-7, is DSGVTQTPKHLITATGQRVTLRCSPRSGDLSVYWYQQSLDQGLQFLIQYYNGEERAKGNILERFSAQQFPDLHSELNLSSLELGDSALYFCASSVRGPPVGFGEQYFGPGTRLTVT.

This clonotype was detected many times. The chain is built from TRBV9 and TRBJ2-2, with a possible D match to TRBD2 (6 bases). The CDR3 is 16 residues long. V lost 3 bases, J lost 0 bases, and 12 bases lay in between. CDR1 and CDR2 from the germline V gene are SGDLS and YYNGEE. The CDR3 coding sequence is TGTGCCAGCAGCGCCCCCGGGGGATCGAACACCGGGGAGCTGTTTTTT. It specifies CASSAPGGSNTGELFF.